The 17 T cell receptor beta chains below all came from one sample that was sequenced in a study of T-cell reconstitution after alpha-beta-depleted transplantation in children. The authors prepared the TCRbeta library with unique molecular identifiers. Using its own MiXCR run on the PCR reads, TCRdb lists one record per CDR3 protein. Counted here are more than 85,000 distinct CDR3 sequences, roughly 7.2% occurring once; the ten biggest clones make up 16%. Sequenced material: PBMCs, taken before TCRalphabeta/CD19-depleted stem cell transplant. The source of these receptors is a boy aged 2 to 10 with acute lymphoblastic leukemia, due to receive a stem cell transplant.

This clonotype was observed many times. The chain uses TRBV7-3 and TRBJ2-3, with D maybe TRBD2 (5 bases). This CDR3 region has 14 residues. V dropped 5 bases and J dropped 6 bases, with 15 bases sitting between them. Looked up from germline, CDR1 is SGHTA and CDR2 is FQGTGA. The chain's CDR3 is CASSTSGRVDTQYF. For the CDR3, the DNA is TGTGCCAGCAGCACGAGCGGAAGAGTGGATACGCAGTATTTT.

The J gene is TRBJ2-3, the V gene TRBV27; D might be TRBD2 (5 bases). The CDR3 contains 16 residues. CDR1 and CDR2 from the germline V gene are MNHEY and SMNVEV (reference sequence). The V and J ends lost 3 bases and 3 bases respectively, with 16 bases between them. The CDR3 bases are TGTGCCAGCAGTTTTAGGTCAGGAGGAGGTACAGATACGCAGTATTTT. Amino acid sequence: CASSFRSGGGTDTQYF.

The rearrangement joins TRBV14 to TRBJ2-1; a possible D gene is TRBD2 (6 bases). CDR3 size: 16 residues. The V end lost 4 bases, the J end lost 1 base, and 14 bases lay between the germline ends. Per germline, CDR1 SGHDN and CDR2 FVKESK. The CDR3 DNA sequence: TGTGCCAGCAGCCCGCGATCAGGGAGGTCCTACAATGAGCAGTTCTTC. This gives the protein CASSPRSGRSYNEQFF.

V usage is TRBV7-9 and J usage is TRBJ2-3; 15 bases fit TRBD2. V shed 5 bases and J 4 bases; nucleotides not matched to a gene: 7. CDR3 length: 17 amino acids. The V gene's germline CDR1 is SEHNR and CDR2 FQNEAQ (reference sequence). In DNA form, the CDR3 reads TGTGCCAGCAGCCGAACGGGACTAGCGGGGGGCCCAGATACGCAGTATTTT. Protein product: CASSRTGLAGGPDTQYF.

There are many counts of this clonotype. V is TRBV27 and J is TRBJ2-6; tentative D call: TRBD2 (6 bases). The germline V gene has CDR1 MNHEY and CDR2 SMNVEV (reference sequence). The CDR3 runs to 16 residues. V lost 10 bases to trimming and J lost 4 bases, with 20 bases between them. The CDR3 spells CATRDWGSSGANVLTF. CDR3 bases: TGTGCCACCCGGGACTGGGGTTCTTCGGGGGCCAACGTCCTGACTTTC. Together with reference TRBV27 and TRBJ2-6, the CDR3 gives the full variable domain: EAQVTQNPRYLITVTGKKLTVTCSQNMNHEYMSWYRQDPGLGLRQIYYSMNVEVTDKGDVPEGYKVSRKEKRNFPLILESPSPNQTSLYFCATRDWGSSGANVLTFGAGSRLTVL.

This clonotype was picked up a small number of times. CDR3: CASSSPGLAHEQYF. For the CDR3, the DNA is TGTGCCAGCAGTTCGCCGGGACTAGCCCACGAGCAGTACTTC. V usage is TRBV28 and J usage is TRBJ2-7; 9 bases agree with TRBD2. Trimming removed 4 bases from V and 5 bases from J; junction bases left unmatched: 6. Germline assignment: CDR1 MDHEN and CDR2 SYDVKM. This CDR3 has 14 amino acids.

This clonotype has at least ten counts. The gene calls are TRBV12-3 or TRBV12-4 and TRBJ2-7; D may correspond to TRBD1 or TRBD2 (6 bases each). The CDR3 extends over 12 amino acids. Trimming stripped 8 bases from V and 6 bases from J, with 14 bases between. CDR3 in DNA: TGTGCCAGCTGGCTCGGGGGCCTCGAGCAGTACTTC. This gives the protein CASWLGGLEQYF.

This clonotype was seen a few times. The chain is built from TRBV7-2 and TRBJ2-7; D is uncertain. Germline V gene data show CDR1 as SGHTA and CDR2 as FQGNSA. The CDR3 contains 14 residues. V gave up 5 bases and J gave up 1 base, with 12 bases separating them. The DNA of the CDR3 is TGTGCCAGCAGCCTGGGATCTATGTCCTACGAGCAGTACTTC. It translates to CASSLGSMSYEQYF.

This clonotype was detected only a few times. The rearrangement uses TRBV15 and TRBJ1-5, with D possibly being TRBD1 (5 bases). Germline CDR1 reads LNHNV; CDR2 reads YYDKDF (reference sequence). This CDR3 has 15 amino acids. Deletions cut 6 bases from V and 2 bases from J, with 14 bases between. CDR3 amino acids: CATSGGEGGNQPQHF. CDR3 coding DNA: TGTGCCACCAGTGGTGGGGAAGGGGGCAATCAGCCCCAGCATTTT.

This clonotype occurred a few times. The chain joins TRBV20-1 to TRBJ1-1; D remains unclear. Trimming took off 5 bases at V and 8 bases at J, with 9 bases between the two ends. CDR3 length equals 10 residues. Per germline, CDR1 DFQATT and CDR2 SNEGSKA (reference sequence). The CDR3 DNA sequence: TGCAGTGCTGTCTGGCGGGAAGCTTTCTTT. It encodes CSAVWREAFF.

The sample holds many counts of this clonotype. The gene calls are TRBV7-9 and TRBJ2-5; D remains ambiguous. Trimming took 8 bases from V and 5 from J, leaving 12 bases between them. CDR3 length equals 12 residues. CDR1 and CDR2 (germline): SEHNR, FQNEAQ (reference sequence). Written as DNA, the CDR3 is TGTGCCAGCGGTTCTAGTGGGGAGACCCAGTACTTC. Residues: CASGSSGETQYF.

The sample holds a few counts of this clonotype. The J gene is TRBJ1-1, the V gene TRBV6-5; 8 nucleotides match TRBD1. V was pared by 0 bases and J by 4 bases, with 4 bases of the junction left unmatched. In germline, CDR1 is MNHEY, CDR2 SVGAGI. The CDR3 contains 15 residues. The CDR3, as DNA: TGTGCCAGCAGTTACTCTCAGGGGGCCGCCACTGAAGCTTTCTTT. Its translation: CASSYSQGAATEAFF.

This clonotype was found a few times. This CDR3 reads CSVLGYTEAFF. The CDR3 DNA follows: TGCAGCGTTCTCGGGTACACTGAAGCTTTCTTT. The J gene is TRBJ1-1, the V gene TRBV29-1, with no clear D. The germline gives CDR1 SQVTM, CDR2 ANQGSEA. This CDR3 spans 11 amino acids. With 5 bases removed from V and 3 bases from J, the gap between germline ends came to 7 bases. Looking up the rest from reference TRBV29-1 and TRBJ1-1 gives the full variable domain: SAVISQKPSRDICQRGTSLTIQCQVDSQVTMMFWYRQQPGQSLTLIATANQGSEATYESGFVIDKFPISRPNLTFSTLTVSNMSPEDSSIYLCSVLGYTEAFFGQGTRLTVV.

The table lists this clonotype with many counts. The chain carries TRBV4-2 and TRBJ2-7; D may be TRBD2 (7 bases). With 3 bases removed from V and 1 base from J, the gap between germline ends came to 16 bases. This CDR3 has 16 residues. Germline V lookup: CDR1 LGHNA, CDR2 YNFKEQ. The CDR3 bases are TGTGCCAGCAGCCAGGAAGGGGGGGACCGATCCTACGAGCAGTACTTC. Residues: CASSQEGGDRSYEQYF.

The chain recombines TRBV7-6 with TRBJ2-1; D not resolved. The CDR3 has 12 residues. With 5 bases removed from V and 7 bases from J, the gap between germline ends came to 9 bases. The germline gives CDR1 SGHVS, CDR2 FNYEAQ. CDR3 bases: TGTGCCAGCAGCCCTGCTGCAAATGAGCAGTTCTTC. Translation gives CASSPAANEQFF.

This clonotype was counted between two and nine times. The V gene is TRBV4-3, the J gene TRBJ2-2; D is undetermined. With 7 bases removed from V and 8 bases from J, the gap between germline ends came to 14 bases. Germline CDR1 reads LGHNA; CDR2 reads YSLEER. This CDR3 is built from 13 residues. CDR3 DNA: TGCGCCAGCACTAAACGCGTTTGGGGGGAGCTGTTTTTT. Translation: CASTKRVWGELFF.

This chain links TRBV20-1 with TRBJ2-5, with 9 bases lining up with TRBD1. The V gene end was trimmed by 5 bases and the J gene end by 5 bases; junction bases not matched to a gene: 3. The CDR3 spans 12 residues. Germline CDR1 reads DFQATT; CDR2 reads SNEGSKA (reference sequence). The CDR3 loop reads CSASGQGETQYF. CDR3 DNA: TGCAGTGCTTCTGGACAGGGGGAGACCCAGTACTTC.